The present T cell receptor (beta chain) was sequenced within a study of T cell responses to AZD1222 COVID-19 vaccine. Background on the study: Second-dose recipients at about 4 or about 12 weeks were treated as one pooled group. Findings of the study overall: Repertoires in all cases were sampled only once the peak T cell response had passed.

The CDR3 consists of 12 residues. V lost 3 bases and J lost 2, with 7 bases in between. Germline loops: CDR1 DFQATT, CDR2 SNEGSKA (reference sequence). Only in-frame clones appear in the TCRdb table, and some are missing; sequencing was by immunoSEQ multiplex PCR. The sample holds 170,000 or so clones, 90% to 95% seen once. On this clone itself: Its target is not known.

The sample consisted of peripheral blood, taken on day 0 of AZD1222 vaccination. This TCR came from an adult in good health. V and J are TRBV20-1 and TRBJ1-2; D is undetermined. As DNA, the CDR3 is TGCAGTGCTAGTTCGGCGAACTATGGCTACACCTTC. This sequence encodes CSASSANYGYTF.